The rows below give T cell receptor beta chains drawn from one sample of a study of glioma-infiltrating T cells after dendritic cell vaccination. Using immunoSEQ multiplex PCR, the repertoire was profiled, and TCRdb retains in-frame clones only, with some absent. This table has around 62,000 clones, 82% appearing once. The specimen comprised blood, sampled before dendritic cell vaccination. These receptors all come from a human donor with glioblastoma. CDR3s leave out the opening cysteine and the closing phenylalanine or tryptophan. Each record gives: J gene, V gene, CDR3 protein.

TRBJ1-5 | TRBV28 | ASSFSAGINQPQH
TRBJ2-1 | TRBV30 | ARGTGRHNEQF
TRBJ2-5 | TRBV7-8 | ASSLFLAGGHGETQY
TRBJ2-5 | TRBV5-6 | ASSLAGTKETQY
TRBJ2-3 | TRBV5-1 | ASSLAGGQGNTQY
TRBJ2-1 | TRBV5-1 | ASSLVPAGAHNEQF
TRBJ2-5 | TRBV18 | ASSPVYRVETQY
TRBJ1-1 | TRBV28 | ASSFEGAAF
TRBJ2-6 | TRBV6-6 | ASRIQGLAGANVLT
TRBJ2-4 | TRBV7-2 | ASSLGGAGLES
TRBJ2-1 | TRBV6-1 | ASSENPGGHNEQF
TRBJ1-3 | TRBV19 | ASSPDGNSGNTIY
TRBJ1-1 | TRBV27 | AAGRNTEAF
TRBJ2-5 | TRBV5-1 | ASSLSLGAGQETQY
TRBJ2-7 | TRBV28 | ASSLSGGPSYEQY
TRBJ2-1 | TRBV19 | ASSLSSYNEQF
TRBJ2-1 | TRBV10-3 | AISEKTQGLGLEQF
TRBJ2-2 | TRBV10-1 | ASSRTSGNTGELF
TRBJ1-6 | TRBV5-1 | ASSGGAYNSPLH
TRBJ1-2 | TRBV6-1 | ASSEKGWYGYT
TRBJ2-3 | TRBV4-2 | ASSQVVSGGTDTQY
TRBJ2-7 | TRBV21-1 | ASSKVSCQPSFGEQY
TRBJ1-1 | TRBV7-6 | ASSWGQVTEAF
TRBJ1-5 | TRBV12-5 | ASGQNGGFQPQH
TRBJ2-3 | TRBV6-5 | ASSSGQGKTDTQY
TRBJ1-3 | TRBV6-6 | ASSYGQQRNTIY
TRBJ2-1 | TRBV23-1 | ASSQSYLGRHTYNEQF
TRBJ2-7 | TRBV18 | ASSPSSRGSYEQY
. | TRBV10-3 | AIRQPGQASYEQY